This T cell receptor (beta chain) stems from a study of cytomegalovirus exposure and HLA in healthy donors. Researchers ran the PCR with 60 Vbeta and 13 Jbeta primers. The repertoire was sequenced with immunoSEQ multiplex PCR; TCRdb's copy has only in-frame clones and lacks some. Of 150,000 to 200,000 clones in the sample, about 76% were seen once. This clone was counted between two and nine times. Its antigen is currently unknown. Germline V gene sequence: CDR1 SGHRS, CDR2 YFSETQ. This CDR3 is built from 14 residues. Trimming stripped 1 base from V and 0 bases from J, with 7 bases between. Study-level points and caveats: In a later analysis, the majority of CMV-associated beta chains seemingly showed HLA restriction.

The source material was PBMCs. This chain connects TRBV5-1 to TRBJ1-1; D not resolved. The clonotype comes from a woman in her forties or fifties in good health and CMV-seronegative. CDR3 sequence: CASSLQVVNTEAFF. CDR3 DNA sequence: TGCGCCAGCAGCTTGCAGGTGGTGAACACTGAAGCTTTCTTT. The variable domain in full, completed from reference TRBV5-1 and TRBJ1-1, reads KAGVTQTPRYLIKTRGQQVTLSCSPISGHRSVSWYQQTPGQGLQFLFEYFSETQRNKGNFPGRFSGRQFSNSRSEMNVSTLELGDSALYLCASSLQVVNTEAFFGQGTRLTVV.